Shown below are 8 T cell receptor beta chains from a single sample sequenced in a study of technical replicates of blood from a few donors. Clones were read by immunoSEQ multiplex PCR, and TCRdb kept only the in-frame ones, dropping some. The sample holds some 70,000 clones, 92% seen once. Sequenced material: T cells isolated from PBMCs. The origin of the receptors is a human donor in good health.

The chain recombines TRBV7-3 with TRBJ2-1; D is perhaps TRBD2 (6 bases). Germline V gene sequence: CDR1 SGHTA, CDR2 FQGTGA. This CDR3 has 15 amino acids. Trimming left V 6 bases short and J 10 bases short, with 22 bases between. CDR3 sequence reads: CASSSQGAGHREQFF. DNA for the CDR3: TGTGCCAGCAGTTCCCAGGGAGCGGGCCACAGGGAGCAGTTCTTC.

This chain joins TRBV9 and TRBJ2-2; the match to TRBD2 covers 10 bases. Germline trimming cut 3 bases from V and 2 bases from J; bases unmatched to any gene: 1. The CDR3 is 15 residues long. Germline lookup yields CDR1 SGDLS and CDR2 YYNGEE. The CDR3 region is CASSGTSGNTGELFF. In DNA, the CDR3 is TGTGCCAGCAGCGGGACTAGCGGAAACACCGGGGAGCTGTTTTTT.

This rearrangement joins TRBV7-9 to TRBJ2-3, with 9 bases fitting TRBD1. V lost 6 bases to trimming and J lost 3 bases; unmatched junction nucleotides: 4. The germline CDR1 and CDR2 sequences are SEHNR and FQNEAQ (reference sequence). The CDR3 extends over 14 amino acids. The CDR3 reads CASSLGQGTDTQYF. The CDR3 DNA is TGTGCCAGCAGTCTTGGACAGGGGACAGATACGCAGTATTTT.

This clone was seen just once. CDR3 amino acids: CASSRNMNTEAFF. DNA for the CDR3: TGTGCCAGCAGTCGCAACATGAACACTGAAGCTTTCTTT. The chain employs TRBV28 and TRBJ1-1, with unresolved D. This CDR3 region has 13 residues. Germline CDR1 and CDR2: MDHEN and SYDVKM. V gave up 5 bases and J gave up 0 bases, with 7 bases separating them.

This clone was seen only once. V gene TRBV7-3 combines with J gene TRBJ2-2; 7 positions agree with TRBD2. Trimming removed 8 bases from V and 6 bases from J; junction bases left unmatched: 3. Germline V lookup: CDR1 SGHTA, CDR2 FQGTGA. CDR3 length equals 12 residues. This CDR3 reads CASRREAGELFF. The DNA of the CDR3 is TGTGCCAGCCGCCGGGAGGCCGGGGAGCTGTTTTTT.

This chain connects TRBV7-7 to TRBJ2-1; unclear D gene. The germline CDR1 and CDR2 sequences are SSHAT and FNYEAQ (reference sequence). Trimming stripped 1 base from V and 3 bases from J, with 4 bases between. CDR3 length equals 13 residues. As DNA, the CDR3 is TGTGCCAGCAGCTTAGGCTACTACAATGAGCAGTTCTTC. This translates into CASSLGYYNEQFF.

V gene TRBV30 combines with J gene TRBJ2-1; perhaps TRBD2 as D (6 bases). The V gene lost 7 bases and the J gene lost 4 bases, with 20 bases spanning the gap. The length of the CDR3 is 15 residues. The germline CDR1 and CDR2 sequences are GTSNPN and SVGIG (reference sequence). Written as DNA, the CDR3 is TGTGCCTCCCTCAGGCGGGGATCACCTTACAATGAGCAGTTCTTC. It yields the protein CASLRRGSPYNEQFF.

Comment on this clone: Different DNA sequences within this sample yield the same CDR3. The rearrangement links TRBV25-1 to TRBJ1-5; weak D call: TRBD1 (6 bases). V was shortened by 5 bases and J by 3 bases, with 11 bases between the two germline ends. The CDR3 length is 14 residues. Germline CDR1 MGHDK, CDR2 SYGVNS. CDR3 sequence (DNA): TGTGCCAGCAGTTTCGGACAGTACAATCAGCCCCAGCATTTT. Its translation: CASSFGQYNQPQHF.